These 19 T cell receptor beta chains share one sample of origin, sequenced in a study of blood T cell repertoires in COVID-19. Libraries were prepared by immunoSEQ multiplex PCR; TCRdb keeps only in-frame clonotypes and omits some of them. Found here are around 400,000 clones, around 87% of them singletons; the top ten hold 2.3%. Sequencing was performed on peripheral blood. The origin of the receptors is a woman aged 55-70 years with COVID-19, enrolled during active disease.

The V gene is TRBV7-9, the J gene TRBJ2-7, with TRBD1 identical over 7 bases. Germline trimming cut 5 bases from V and 4 bases from J; bases unmatched to any gene: 11. The V gene's germline CDR1 is SEHNR and CDR2 FQNEAQ (reference sequence). The CDR3 consists of 15 residues. This chain's CDR3 is CASSPSRQGEYEQYF. CDR3 bases: TGTGCCAGCAGCCCCTCCAGGCAGGGGGAATACGAGCAGTACTTC.

The V and J genes are TRBV24-1 and TRBJ2-5, with 9 bases matching TRBD1. Germline lookup yields CDR1 KGHDR and CDR2 SFDVKD. This CDR3 region has 16 residues. Trimming took 7 bases from V and 4 from J; bases not matched to a gene: 12. The CDR3 DNA follows: TGTGCCACCAGAGAAATCCCGGGACAGGGTAGAGAGACCCAGTACTTC. This gives the protein CATREIPGQGRETQYF.

This clone was found once. The chain joins TRBV7-8 to TRBJ2-2; TRBD1 agrees at 7 bases. V shed 6 bases and J 4 bases; nucleotides not matched to a gene: 11. CDR3 length equals 16 residues. Looked up from germline, CDR1 is SGHVS and CDR2 is FQNEAQ. CDR3 bases: TGTGCCAGCAGACCACTACGACAGGGACCCACCGGGGAGCTGTTTTTT. It codes for CASRPLRQGPTGELFF.

This clone was detected only a few times. This chain joins TRBV19 and TRBJ1-1; TRBD1 matches at 7 bases. The length of the CDR3 is 13 residues. The ends lost 5 bases at V and 5 bases at J; junction bases unmatched: 5. CDR1 LNHDA and CDR2 SQIVND come from the germline V gene (reference sequence). CDR3 region: CASSPRDRTEAFF. DNA of the CDR3: TGTGCCAGTAGTCCCCGGGACAGAACTGAAGCTTTCTTT.

V usage is TRBV18 and J usage is TRBJ2-6, with 8 bases that match TRBD1. Germline V CDR1 and CDR2: KGHSH, LQKENI. V lost 5 bases, J lost 1 base, and 4 bases stayed unmatched. This CDR3 has 16 residues. CDR3 sequence (DNA): TGTGCCAGCTCAACCCAGGGGGCTTCTGGGGCCAACGTCCTGACTTTC. Translating it yields CASSTQGASGANVLTF.

For the CDR3, the DNA is TGTGCCAGCAGTTTAACACGAACTGAAGCTTTCTTT. It yields the protein CASSLTRTEAFF. The chain carries TRBV12-3 or TRBV12-4 and TRBJ1-1; D is uncertain. V shed 2 bases and J shed 5 bases, with 6 bases lying between them. This CDR3 region has 12 residues.

The CDR3 DNA follows: TGTGCCAGCAGTGAAAGGTTTGGACAGTCTTTCAATCAGCCCCAGCATTTT. Translation gives CASSERFGQSFNQPQHF. This rearrangement joins TRBV6-1 to TRBJ1-5; weak D call: TRBD1 (6 bases). Germline CDR1 and CDR2: MNHNS and SASEGT. This CDR3 contains 17 residues. Trimming took off 2 bases at V and 3 bases at J, with 17 bases between the two ends.

The J gene is TRBJ2-1, the V gene TRBV5-5, with TRBD2 matching 11 bases. In germline, CDR1 is SGHKS, CDR2 YYEKEE (reference sequence). V lost 4 bases and J lost 4; bases outside the gene matches: 4. This CDR3 has 15 amino acids. CDR3 bases: TGTGCCAGCAGCGCAGGGACTAGCGGATACAATGAGCAGTTCTTC. The encoded protein is CASSAGTSGYNEQFF.

This clone was seen repeatedly, ten times or more. CDR3 region: CASSSPRQVSYNSPLHF. DNA of the CDR3: TGTGCCAGCAGCTCCCCCCGACAGGTCTCCTATAATTCACCCCTCCACTTT. This chain uses TRBV7-9 with TRBJ1-6; possibly TRBD1 for D (6 bases). V shed 4 bases and J shed 0 bases, with 13 bases lying between them. This CDR3 is built from 17 residues. Germline CDR1 reads SEHNR; CDR2 reads FQNEAQ (reference sequence).

The chain joins TRBV7-6 to TRBJ2-1; 9 positions match TRBD2. Per the germline V gene, CDR1 is SGHVS and CDR2 is FNYEAQ. This CDR3 is 17 amino acids long. The ends lost 1 base at V and 0 bases at J; junction bases unmatched: 4. The CDR3 is CASSLVAGAFSYNEQFF. The CDR3 region has the DNA TGTGCCAGCAGCTTAGTAGCGGGGGCCTTCTCCTACAATGAGCAGTTCTTC. Using reference TRBV7-6 and TRBJ2-1 for the parts outside the CDR3, the full variable domain is GAGVSQSPRYKVTKRGQDVALRCDPISGHVSLYWYRQALGQGPEFLTYFNYEAQQDKSGLPNDRFSAERPEGSISTLTIQRTEQRDSAMYRCASSLVAGAFSYNEQFFGPGTRLTVL.

The sample holds one count of this clone. The chain links TRBV2 to TRBJ1-1; D is unclear. Germline-derived CDR1 and CDR2 are SNHLY and FYNNEI. Trimming stripped 8 bases from V and 7 bases from J, with 17 bases between. The CDR3 has 13 residues. For the CDR3, the DNA is TGTGCCAGCCTTATAATAGTAGGAGGTGAAGCTTTCTTT. Protein product: CASLIIVGGEAFF.

The chain is built from TRBV18 and TRBJ2-1; 7 bases are a match to TRBD2. Germline V gene lookup returns CDR1 KGHSH and CDR2 LQKENI. CDR3 length: 15 amino acids. The J segment lost 15 bases and the V segment lost 3 bases, leaving 17 bases of the junction unmatched. The chain's CDR3 is CASSPNRAEAGNGFF. DNA for the CDR3: TGTGCCAGCTCACCCAACCGGGCTGAAGCGGGGAACGGGTTCTTC.

The count of this clone is one. This chain links TRBV6-5 with TRBJ2-5, with D perhaps TRBD1 (6 bases). Trimming took 4 bases from V and 1 from J, leaving 16 bases between them. The CDR3 runs 16 residues. The germline V gene encodes CDR1 MNHEY and CDR2 SVGAGI. The CDR3 DNA follows: TGTGCCAGCAGTTCCGAACACACACAGGGCCAAGAGACCCAGTACTTC. Protein: CASSSEHTQGQETQYF.

The chain uses TRBV6-6 and TRBJ1-4; 7 bases fit TRBD1. Germline CDR1 MNHNY, CDR2 SVGAGI (reference sequence). Trimming removed 4 bases from V and 5 bases from J; junction bases left unmatched: 7. The CDR3 loop spans 15 amino acids. CDR3 amino acids: CASSSTDRVNEKLFF. DNA for the CDR3: TGTGCCAGCAGTTCCACCGACAGGGTCAATGAAAAACTGTTTTTT.

The J gene is TRBJ1-1, the V gene TRBV7-3; D gene ambiguous. V lost 1 base and J lost 6, with 9 bases in between. Looked up from germline, CDR1 is SGHTA and CDR2 is FQGTGA. The CDR3 has 13 amino acids. CDR3 amino acids: CASSLMVHAEAFF. In DNA form, the CDR3 reads TGTGCCAGCAGCTTAATGGTACACGCTGAAGCTTTCTTT. Full variable domain (remainder filled in from reference TRBV7-3 and TRBJ1-1): GAGVSQTPSNKVTEKGKYVELRCDPISGHTALYWYRQSLGQGPEFLIYFQGTGAADDSGLPNDRFFAVRPEGSVSTLKIQRTERGDSAVYLCASSLMVHAEAFFGQGTRLTVV.

The chain combines TRBV6-5 with TRBJ1-2; 10 positions agree with TRBD1. The V gene end was trimmed by 9 bases and the J gene end by 2 bases; junction bases not matched to a gene: 9. This CDR3 region has 15 residues. Germline CDR1 reads MNHEY; CDR2 reads SVGAGI. The chain's CDR3 is CASKSPGQGNYGYTF. DNA for the CDR3: TGTGCCAGTAAGAGTCCGGGACAGGGGAACTATGGCTACACCTTC.

As for this clone: The same CDR3 can be traced to other DNA sequences in this sample. The genes are TRBV6-5 and TRBJ1-1, with D tentatively TRBD1 (5 bases). V lost 2 bases and J 4 bases, leaving 8 bases between the germline ends. CDR3 length: 13 amino acids. Germline V lookup: CDR1 MNHEY, CDR2 SVGAGI. This chain's CDR3 is CASSYQGSTEAFF. CDR3 sequence (DNA): TGTGCCAGCAGTTACCAGGGTTCCACTGAAGCTTTCTTT.

This sequence joins TRBV7-3 and TRBJ2-1; 12 bases agree with TRBD2. CDR3 length equals 16 residues. V trimming: 4 bases; J trimming: 1 base; junction bases outside the gene matches: 2. Germline lookup yields CDR1 SGHTA and CDR2 FQGTGA. The CDR3 sequence: CASSSSGGASYNEQFF. The DNA of the CDR3 is TGTGCCAGCAGCTCTAGCGGGGGGGCGTCCTACAATGAGCAGTTCTTC.

CDR3 protein: CASTPALYGYTF. Here the CDR3 DNA reads TGTGCCAGCACCCCAGCGCTCTATGGCTACACCTTC. V usage is TRBV6-5 and J usage is TRBJ1-2, with no clear D. CDR1 MNHEY and CDR2 SVGAGI come from the germline V gene. Trimming pared 7 bases from V and 4 bases from J, leaving 10 bases between. The length of the CDR3 is 12 residues.